This TCR beta chain appears in the sequencing data of a study of Graves' ophthalmopathy and Graves' hyperthyroidism (dated by TCRdb to about 2018). Regarding the study in general: Peripheral blood was collected at initial diagnosis, prior to any treatment. After sampling, hyperthyroidism patients received methimazole starting at 30 mg daily, and ophthalmopathy patients received high-dose intravenous methylprednisolone. T-cell repertoires of thyroid tissue and blood were compared in more than five hyperthyroidism patients. To tell Graves' ophthalmopathy apart from Graves' hyperthyroidism, and to predict which patients would progress to ophthalmopathy, the study relied on TCR beta repertoire signatures. The independent validation cohort included roughly 19 hyperthyroidism patients plus 17 patients who later progressed from hyperthyroidism to ophthalmopathy. The approximately 100 discovery patients were randomly split 7:3 into training and test sets. To explore V-J signatures that separate ophthalmopathy from hyperthyroidism, a discovery set of about a hundred patients was enrolled, consisting of roughly 45 with ophthalmopathy and under 65 with stable hyperthyroidism. In total, approximately 140 blood samples were TCR-sequenced: fewer than 50 ophthalmopathy, under 80 hyperthyroidism and some 17 hyperthyroidism-to-ophthalmopathy patients.

V has 7 bases trimmed and J has 0 bases trimmed; junction bases matching no gene number 8. From the cysteine up to the phenylalanine, the CDR3 has a length of 15 residues. Just CDR3 DNA is preserved here, 45 bases in frame from base 1. Via the germline V gene, CDR1 is SNHLY and CDR2 FYNNEI. Beyond this particular receptor, the publication reports: In validation, the model predicted ophthalmopathy progression with 70.59% sensitivity and about 77% specificity; some 13 predicted patients were CT-confirmed with GO in a median of about 7.1 months. Ophthalmopathy was separated from stable hyperthyroidism by the 13-signature model with roughly 87% sensitivity and less than 82% specificity in cross-validation and with 80%/75% in the test set. Sample size was not statistically predetermined, and group allocation was not concealed from the investigators. Most expanded thyroid clonotypes with a frequency above 0.001 also appeared in blood, which suggests that blood repertoires may reflect the immune response in the thyroid.

This clonotype occurred a few times. Its antigen is currently not known. Base qualities are not recorded, but no much larger clone differs from it by a single base. TCR beta CDR3 regions were amplified from RNA transcripts for repertoire sequencing. HTBI primers and the Qiagen OneStep RT-PCR kit were used in a first-round RT-PCR, which was followed by a second-round multiplex PCR, size selection and purification. Libraries were sequenced paired-end with 100 bp reads on an Illumina HiSeq2000. In the paper's pipeline: Reads were processed with SOAPnuke, discarding reads with adapters, uncalled bases, mean Phred below 15, or no exact constant-primer or identifier match. COPE v1.2.5 was used to merge the high-quality paired reads. Unique nucleotide sequences were defined as clonotypes and aligned to IMGT TRB V, D and J references using MiTCR v1.1. Only V-J combinations with frequency above 0.0001 were analysed, covering around 99% of repertoires. For each V-J combination, a TCR clonal expansion and chaos score was defined as the ratio of F50 clonal expansion to chaos observed in the TCRdist matrix. Features were reduced by Welch's t-statistics and random forest to approximately 13 V-J combinations, which fed a naive Bayes classifier. The Morisita-Horn index was used to measure how similar the thyroid and blood repertoires were. The raw public data were reprocessed by TCRdb itself: fastp quality trimming at Q25, MiXCR clonotype calling, in-frame beta chains only. Under each unique CDR3 protein, matching rows form one entry showing the most common genes and DNA. Clone size and V and J calls follow TCRdb, not the original study. The sample data list 360,000 or so distinct CDR3 sequences, and 18% of these were observed just once. The ten largest account for about 1.4% of the sample.

Ophthalmopathy patients were characterized by moderately to severely active disease, a Clinical Activity Score of at least 3, a NOSPECS grade of at least 4, and a disease duration under 3 months. Anyone with other autoimmune diseases, uncontrolled infections, pregnancy or lactation was excluded from the study. Clinical symptoms, serum thyroxine, TRAb, thyroid ultrasound and orbital computed tomography formed the basis of the diagnosis. Ficoll-Paque density gradient centrifugation was used to isolate PBMCs from under 11 ml of fresh peripheral blood. Total RNA was extracted with Trizol reagent and quality-checked on an Agilent 2100 Bioanalyzer.

The source of this sequence is a woman aged 18-29 years with Graves' ophthalmopathy. Donor details come from another sample of the same person, matched by shared clones. Sequencing was performed on peripheral blood. The receptor chain draws on TRBV2 and TRBJ2-7, with TRBD2 matching 8 junction bases. The DNA sequence is TGTGCCAGCACGGGGGGGGGGCAAACCTCCTACGAGCAGTACTTC. This yields the protein CASTGGGQTSYEQYF.